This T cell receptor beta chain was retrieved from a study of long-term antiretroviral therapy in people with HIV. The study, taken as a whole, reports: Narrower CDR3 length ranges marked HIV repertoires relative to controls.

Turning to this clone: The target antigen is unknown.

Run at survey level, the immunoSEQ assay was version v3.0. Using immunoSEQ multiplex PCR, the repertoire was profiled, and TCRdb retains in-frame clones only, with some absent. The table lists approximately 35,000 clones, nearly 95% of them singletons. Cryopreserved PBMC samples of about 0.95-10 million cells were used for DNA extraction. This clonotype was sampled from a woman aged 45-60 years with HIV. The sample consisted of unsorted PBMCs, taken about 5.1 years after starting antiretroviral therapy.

The DNA of the CDR3 is TGCGCCACCGCCAGCGGGGGACGCACAGATACGCAGTATTTT. It codes for CATASGGRTDTQYF. The V gene is TRBV5-1, the J gene TRBJ2-3, with TRBD2 identical over 8 bases. The CDR3 runs to 14 residues. Germline CDR1 SGHRS, CDR2 YFSETQ. J lost 1 base, V lost 9 bases, and 7 bases had no gene match. Full variable domain (remainder filled in from reference TRBV5-1 and TRBJ2-3): KAGVTQTPRYLIKTRGQQVTLSCSPISGHRSVSWYQQTPGQGLQFLFEYFSETQRNKGNFPGRFSGRQFSNSRSEMNVSTLELGDSALYLCATASGGRTDTQYFGPGTRLTVL.